What follows are 12 T cell receptor beta chains derived from one specimen sequenced in a study of low-dose radiotherapy and immunotherapy resistance in tumors. First-strand cDNA used TRAV- and TRBV-specific primers, covering alpha and beta chains. TCRs underwent 15 to 20 PCR cycles of amplification with a constant-region primer and V-primer adapter. TCRdb fed the reads into MiXCR, producing one record per CDR3 protein. Among about 7,300 distinct CDR3 sequences listed, 80% to 90% were seen once. These receptors were collected from a human donor with advanced metastatic prostate, ovarian, gallbladder or colorectal cancer (not recorded which). This table probably holds off-target reads from a library built for another chain.

This chain uses TRBV3-1 with TRBJ1-3; no firm D call. The germline V gene has CDR1 LGHDT and CDR2 YNNKEL (reference sequence). Deletions cut 0 bases from V and 5 bases from J, with 11 bases between. The CDR3 length is 15 residues. This CDR3 is CASSQDPGPRNTIYF. The CDR3 DNA follows: TGTGCCAGCAGCCAAGATCCTGGGCCGCGAAACACCATATATTTT.

V is TRBV2 and J is TRBJ1-6; unclear D gene. The CDR3 is 15 residues long. V was shortened by 5 bases and J by 6 bases, with 14 bases between the two germline ends. The germline V gene has CDR1 SNHLY and CDR2 FYNNEI. The CDR3 coding sequence is TGTGCCAGCAGTTCGACGGAACACTCTAATTCACCCCTCCACTTT. Its translation is CASSSTEHSNSPLHF.

About this clonotype: The junction differs from germline at one of its ends, possibly a read error. The chain joins TRBV5-1 to TRBJ2-3, with 9 bases matching TRBD1. There are 15 residues in the CDR3. Germline CDR1 reads SGHRS; CDR2 reads YFSETQ. This CDR3 is CASTLGGQGGDTQYF. In DNA, the CDR3 is TGCGCCAGCACCTTGGGGGGACAGGGAGGCGATACGCAGTATTTT.

The rearrangement joins TRBV24-1 to TRBJ2-5; TRBD2 might be the D (5 bases). The V and J ends lost 12 bases and 3 bases respectively, with 19 bases between them. This CDR3 spans 14 amino acids. Looked up from germline, CDR1 is KGHDR and CDR2 is SFDVKD. Written as DNA, the CDR3 is TGTGCCCCACGGCTGGCTTCCGGGGAAGAGACCCAGTACTTC. Encoded protein: CAPRLASGEETQYF.

With respect to this clonotype: At one of its ends the junction is not consistent with the germline gene, which may arise from a read error. V gene TRBV2 combines with J gene TRBJ2-1, with 9 bases aligning to TRBD1. Germline V gives CDR1 SNHLY, CDR2 FYNNEI. The CDR3 extends over 16 amino acids. CDR3 bases: TGTGCCAGCATGGGGGACAGGGAGGGTCCTAACGATGAGCAGTTTTTC. Translated: CASMGDREGPNDEQFF.

This clonotype came up once. The J gene is TRBJ2-5, the V gene TRBV6-2 or TRBV6-3; D is unclear. The CDR3 consists of 14 residues. The V end was cut by 0 bases, the J end by 5 bases, with 10 bases between. Germline-derived CDR1 and CDR2 are MNHEY and SVGEGT. The DNA of the CDR3 is TGTGCCAGCAGTTACTCAAACTTGGCCGAGACCCAGTACTTC. As protein: CASSYSNLAETQYF.

The rearrangement uses TRBV20-1 and TRBJ1-4; no clear D gene. Germline V gene data show CDR1 as DFQATT and CDR2 as SNEGSKA (reference sequence). V was clipped by 3 bases and J by 5 bases, with 19 bases between them. CDR3 size: 16 residues. The CDR3 spells CSARASGSGLNEKLFF. CDR3 DNA: TGCAGTGCTAGGGCCTCAGGTTCGGGCCTAAATGAAAAACTGTTTTTT.

The V gene is TRBV2, the J gene TRBJ2-3; a weak D match, TRBD1 (6 bases). The V gene's germline CDR1 is SNHLY and CDR2 FYNNEI. V lost 2 bases and J 4 bases, leaving 7 bases between the germline ends. CDR3 length: 13 residues. The chain's CDR3 is CASSEQGSDTQYF. The DNA for the CDR3 is TGTGCCAGCAGTGAACAGGGGTCAGATACGCAGTATTTT. Based on the CDR3 plus reference TRBV2 and TRBJ2-3, the full variable domain is EPEVTQTPSHQVTQMGQEVILRCVPISNHLYFYWYRQILGQKVEFLVSFYNNEISEKSEIFDDQFSVERPDGSNFTLKIRSTKLEDSAMYFCASSEQGSDTQYFGPGTRLTVL.

In DNA form, the CDR3 reads TGTGCCAGCAGTTACAGGGCGGCCCAGCCCCAGCATTTT. It encodes CASSYRAAQPQHF. This chain connects TRBV6-2 or TRBV6-3 to TRBJ1-5; D is unresolved. Looked up from germline, CDR1 is MNHEY and CDR2 is SVGEGT. The V gene lost 2 bases and the J gene lost 7 bases, with 9 bases spanning the gap. The CDR3 is made up of 13 amino acids.

The chain recombines TRBV19 with TRBJ2-2, with 9 bases lining up with TRBD1. This CDR3 has 17 residues. Per the germline V gene, CDR1 is LNHDA and CDR2 is SQIVND (reference sequence). V dropped 10 bases and J dropped 0; count of bases not matched to a gene: 12. The CDR3 spells CATTDRGNPANTGELFF. The CDR3 DNA reads TGTGCCACTACCGACAGGGGGAACCCCGCGAACACCGGGGAGCTGTTTTTT.

This clonotype was picked up one time. The J gene is TRBJ1-2, the V gene TRBV28; perhaps TRBD1 as D (5 bases). The germline gives CDR1 MDHEN, CDR2 SYDVKM. This CDR3 has 14 amino acids. The V and J ends lost 0 bases and 4 bases respectively, with 9 bases between them. CDR3 sequence: CASSLWGEGYGYTF. The CDR3 region has the DNA TGTGCCAGCAGTTTATGGGGGGAGGGCTATGGCTACACCTTC.

V is TRBV9 and J is TRBJ2-5; either TRBD1 or TRBD2 may supply D (5 bases each). CDR1 is SGDLS, CDR2 YYNGEE, per germline. Trimming removed 4 bases from V and 1 base from J, with 14 bases in between. There are 15 residues in the CDR3. CDR3 protein: CASSPGRRTQETQYF. Here the CDR3 DNA reads TGTGCCAGCAGCCCGGGACGGCGAACCCAAGAGACCCAGTACTTC.